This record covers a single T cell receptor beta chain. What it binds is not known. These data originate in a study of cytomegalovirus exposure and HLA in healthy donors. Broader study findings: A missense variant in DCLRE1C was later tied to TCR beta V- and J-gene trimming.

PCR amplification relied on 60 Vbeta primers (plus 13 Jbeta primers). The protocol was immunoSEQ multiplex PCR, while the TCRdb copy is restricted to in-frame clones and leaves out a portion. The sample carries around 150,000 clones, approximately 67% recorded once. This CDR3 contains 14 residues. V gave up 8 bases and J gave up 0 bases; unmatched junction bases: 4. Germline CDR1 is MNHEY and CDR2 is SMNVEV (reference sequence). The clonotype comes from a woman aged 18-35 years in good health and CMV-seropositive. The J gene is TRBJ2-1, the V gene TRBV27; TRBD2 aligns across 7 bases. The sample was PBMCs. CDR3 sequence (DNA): TGTGCCAGCGCGACGGGAGGCTCCTACAATGAGCAGTTCTTC. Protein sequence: CASATGGSYNEQFF.